Each of the 6 T cell receptor beta chains below was sequenced from the same sample in a study of cytomegalovirus exposure and HLA in healthy donors. Profiled with immunoSEQ multiplex PCR; TCRdb holds only in-frame clones, not every one. The sample yields over 120,000 clones, roughly 86% seen once. Material: PBMCs. These receptor sequences come from a man between 18 and 29 years old in good health and CMV-seropositive.

This clone was detected only once. The rearrangement links TRBV7-2 to TRBJ2-1; 7 bases agree with TRBD2. J was trimmed by 9 bases and V by 0 bases; bases with no gene match: 8. The germline V gene has CDR1 SGHTA and CDR2 FQGNSA. The CDR3 covers 15 residues. Here the CDR3 reads CASSLARRGDGEQFF. The CDR3, as DNA: TGTGCCAGCAGCTTAGCGCGCCGGGGGGATGGTGAGCAGTTCTTC.

The rearrangement links TRBV30 to TRBJ2-7; TRBD2 matches at 8 bases. The CDR3 contains 15 residues. The V segment lost 3 bases and the J segment 2 bases; nucleotides outside the gene matches: 9. Germline CDR1 and CDR2: GTSNPN and SVGIG (reference sequence). In nucleotides, the CDR3 is TGTGCCTGGAGCTCTCCCCAAGCGGGAGCCTACGAGCAGTACTTC. This translates into CAWSSPQAGAYEQYF.

The V gene is TRBV7-3, the J gene TRBJ2-5, with TRBD2 matching 7 bases. The germline gives CDR1 SGHTA, CDR2 FQGTGA. The ends lost 6 bases at V and 2 bases at J; junction bases unmatched: 3. The CDR3 covers 13 residues. The DNA for the CDR3 is TGTGCCAGCAGTCAGGGACTACAAGAGACCCAGTACTTC. Residues: CASSQGLQETQYF.

As regards this clone: The DNA is omitted, as the CDR3 cannot be located on it reliably, and the CDR3 follows TCRdb's listing. The chain combines TRBV6-1 with TRBJ2-1; the table's TRBD1 call for D was not verified on the DNA. The CDR3 is made up of 14 amino acids, end residues included. Germline V gene lookup returns CDR1 MNHNS and CDR2 SASEGT. The CDR3: CASILGQSYNEQFF.

This clone has only one observation. Here the CDR3 reads CASSTGLAGLGDTQYF. The CDR3 DNA reads TGTGCCAGCAGCACGGGACTAGCGGGCCTTGGGGATACGCAGTATTTT. The chain has TRBV5-4 and TRBJ2-3, with 12 bases identical to TRBD2. The V segment lost 4 bases and the J segment 6 bases; nucleotides outside the gene matches: 9. The germline V gene encodes CDR1 SGHNT and CDR2 YYREEE (reference sequence). The CDR3 covers 16 residues.

The genes are TRBV30 and TRBJ1-5; 9 nucleotides line up with TRBD1. J gave up 4 bases and V 4 bases, and 5 bases lay outside the gene matches. Germline assignment: CDR1 GTSNPN and CDR2 SVGIG (reference sequence). This CDR3 is 14 amino acids long. DNA for the CDR3: TGTGCCTGGAACGCCGGGACAGGGAATCAGCCCCAGCATTTT. Encoded protein: CAWNAGTGNQPQHF.